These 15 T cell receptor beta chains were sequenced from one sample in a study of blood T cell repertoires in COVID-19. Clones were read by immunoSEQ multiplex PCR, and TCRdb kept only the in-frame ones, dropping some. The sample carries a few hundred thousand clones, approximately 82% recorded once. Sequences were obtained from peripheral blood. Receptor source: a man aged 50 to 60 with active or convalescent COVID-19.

CDR3 sequence (DNA): TGTGCCAGTACCGACTTCGGTCAGCCCCAGCATTTT. The encoded protein is CASTDFGQPQHF. The chain carries TRBV19 and TRBJ1-5; no reliable D call. The CDR3 has 12 residues. CDR1 is LNHDA and CDR2 is SQIVND in the germline V gene (reference sequence). Between the trimmed V and J ends, which lost 7 bases and 6 bases, there was a span of 10 bases.

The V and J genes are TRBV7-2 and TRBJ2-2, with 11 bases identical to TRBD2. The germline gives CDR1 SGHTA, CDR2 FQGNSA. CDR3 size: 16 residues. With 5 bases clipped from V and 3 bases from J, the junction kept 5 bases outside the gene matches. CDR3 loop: CASSRGTSGYTGELFF. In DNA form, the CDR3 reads TGTGCCAGCAGCAGAGGGACTAGCGGTTACACCGGGGAGCTGTTTTTT.

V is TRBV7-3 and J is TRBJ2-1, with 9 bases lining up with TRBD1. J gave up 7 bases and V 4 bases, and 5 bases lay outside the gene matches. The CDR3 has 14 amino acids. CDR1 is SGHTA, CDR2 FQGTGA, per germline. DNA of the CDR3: TGTGCCAGCAGCTCCACAGGGGGCAGTAATGAGCAGTTCTTC. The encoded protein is CASSSTGGSNEQFF.

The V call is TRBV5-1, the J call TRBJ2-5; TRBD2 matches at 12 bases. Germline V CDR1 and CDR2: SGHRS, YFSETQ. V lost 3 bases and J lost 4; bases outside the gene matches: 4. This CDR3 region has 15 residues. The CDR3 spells CASSSGLAGPETQYF. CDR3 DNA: TGCGCCAGCAGCTCCGGACTAGCGGGACCAGAGACCCAGTACTTC.

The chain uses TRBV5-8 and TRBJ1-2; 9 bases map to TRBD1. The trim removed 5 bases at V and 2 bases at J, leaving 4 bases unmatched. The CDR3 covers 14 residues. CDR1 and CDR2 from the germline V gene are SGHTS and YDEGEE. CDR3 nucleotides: TGTGCCAGCAGTCCCGGGACAGGGAACTATGGCTACACCTTC. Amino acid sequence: CASSPGTGNYGYTF.

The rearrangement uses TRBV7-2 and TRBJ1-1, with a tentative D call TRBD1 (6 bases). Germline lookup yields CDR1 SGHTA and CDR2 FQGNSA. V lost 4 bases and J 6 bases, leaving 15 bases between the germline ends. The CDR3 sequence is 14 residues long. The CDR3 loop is CASSSTRDTAEAFF. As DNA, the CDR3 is TGTGCCAGCAGCTCCACCAGGGACACGGCTGAAGCTTTCTTT.

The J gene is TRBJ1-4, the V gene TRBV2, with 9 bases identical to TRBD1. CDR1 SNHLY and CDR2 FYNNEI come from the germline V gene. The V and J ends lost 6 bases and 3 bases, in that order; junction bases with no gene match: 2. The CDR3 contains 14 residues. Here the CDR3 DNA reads TGTGCCAGCAGACAGGGGGCAGCTAATGAAAAACTGTTTTTT. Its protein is CASRQGAANEKLFF.

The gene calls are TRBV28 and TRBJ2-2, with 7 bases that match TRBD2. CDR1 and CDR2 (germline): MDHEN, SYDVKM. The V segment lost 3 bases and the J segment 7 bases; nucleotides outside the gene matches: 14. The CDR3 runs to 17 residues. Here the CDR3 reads CASSFPQNGGGIGELFF. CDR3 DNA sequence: TGTGCCAGCAGTTTTCCTCAGAATGGCGGGGGAATCGGGGAGCTGTTTTTT.

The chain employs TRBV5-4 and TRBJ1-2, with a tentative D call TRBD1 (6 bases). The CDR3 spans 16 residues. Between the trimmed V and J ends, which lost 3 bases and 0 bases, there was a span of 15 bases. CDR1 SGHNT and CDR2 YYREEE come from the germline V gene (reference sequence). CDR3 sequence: CASSSPPGDTNYGYTF. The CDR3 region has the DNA TGTGCCAGCAGCTCTCCTCCAGGGGACACTAACTATGGCTACACCTTC.

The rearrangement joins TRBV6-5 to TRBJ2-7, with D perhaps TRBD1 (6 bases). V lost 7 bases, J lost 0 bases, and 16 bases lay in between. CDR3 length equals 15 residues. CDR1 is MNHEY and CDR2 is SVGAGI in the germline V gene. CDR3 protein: CASTEWDTSSYEQYV. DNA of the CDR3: TGTGCCAGCACGGAGTGGGACACGAGCTCCTACGAGCAGTACGTC.

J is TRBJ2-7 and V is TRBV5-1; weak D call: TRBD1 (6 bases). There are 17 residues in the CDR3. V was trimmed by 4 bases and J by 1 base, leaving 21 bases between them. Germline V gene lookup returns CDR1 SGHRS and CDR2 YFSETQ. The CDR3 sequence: CASSLTPQGPRSYEQYF. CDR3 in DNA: TGCGCCAGCAGCCTTACCCCACAGGGCCCACGGTCCTACGAGCAGTACTTC.

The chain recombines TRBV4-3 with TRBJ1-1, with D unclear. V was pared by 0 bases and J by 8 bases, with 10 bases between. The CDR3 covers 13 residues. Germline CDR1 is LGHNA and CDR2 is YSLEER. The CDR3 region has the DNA TGCGCCAGCAGCCAAGATCTTAAAGCCGAAGCTTTCTTT. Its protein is CASSQDLKAEAFF.

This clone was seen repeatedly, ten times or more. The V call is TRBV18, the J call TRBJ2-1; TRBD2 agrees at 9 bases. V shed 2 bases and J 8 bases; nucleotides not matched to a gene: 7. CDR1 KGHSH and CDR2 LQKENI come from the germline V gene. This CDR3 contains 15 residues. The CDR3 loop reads CASSPGAGGRDEQFF. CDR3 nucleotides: TGTGCCAGCTCACCAGGAGCGGGAGGCCGGGATGAGCAGTTCTTC.

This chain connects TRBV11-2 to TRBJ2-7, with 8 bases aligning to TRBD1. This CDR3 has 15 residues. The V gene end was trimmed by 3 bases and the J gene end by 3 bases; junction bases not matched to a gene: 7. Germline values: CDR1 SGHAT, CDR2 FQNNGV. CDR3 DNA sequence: TGTGCCAGCAGCTTTCAGGGGACAGGATTCTACGAGCAGTACTTC. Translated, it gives CASSFQGTGFYEQYF.

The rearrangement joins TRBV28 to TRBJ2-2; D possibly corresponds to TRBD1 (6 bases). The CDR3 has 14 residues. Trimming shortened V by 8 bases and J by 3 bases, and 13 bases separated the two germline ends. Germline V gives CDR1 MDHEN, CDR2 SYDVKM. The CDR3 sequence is CASAQGSYTGELFF. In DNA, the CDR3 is TGTGCCAGCGCCCAGGGGTCGTACACCGGGGAGCTGTTTTTT.